This TCR beta chain stems from a study of CD8 T cells in ankylosing spondylitis. This clonotype occurred a few times. TCRdb reprocessed the 5' RACE reads via MiXCR and lists one record per CDR3 protein. The sample consists of roughly 230,000 distinct CDR3 sequences, roughly 10% of them appearing once. The clonotype originates from a male donor with ankylosing spondylitis or in good health (not recorded which). The source material was blood, either unsorted or a sorted T cell fraction (not recorded which).

CDR3 nucleotides: TGTGCCAGCAGTTTCTTAGAGGGTGAGACCCAGTACTTC. Its translation is CASSFLEGETQYF. The V call is TRBV12-3 or TRBV12-4, the J call TRBJ2-5; a weak D match, TRBD2 (5 bases). CDR3 size: 13 residues. Trimming removed 3 bases from V and 5 bases from J, with 10 bases in between.